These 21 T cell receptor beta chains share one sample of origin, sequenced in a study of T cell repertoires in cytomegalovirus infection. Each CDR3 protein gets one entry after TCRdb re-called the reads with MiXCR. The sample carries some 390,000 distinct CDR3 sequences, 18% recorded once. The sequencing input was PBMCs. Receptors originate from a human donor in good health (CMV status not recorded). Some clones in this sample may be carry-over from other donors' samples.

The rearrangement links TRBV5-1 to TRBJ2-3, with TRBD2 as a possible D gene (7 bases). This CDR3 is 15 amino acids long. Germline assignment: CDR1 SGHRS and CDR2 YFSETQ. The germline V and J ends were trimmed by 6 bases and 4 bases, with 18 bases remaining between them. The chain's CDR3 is CASTIQGSGADTQYF. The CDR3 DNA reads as TGCGCCAGCACAATTCAGGGGAGCGGGGCAGATACGCAGTATTTT.

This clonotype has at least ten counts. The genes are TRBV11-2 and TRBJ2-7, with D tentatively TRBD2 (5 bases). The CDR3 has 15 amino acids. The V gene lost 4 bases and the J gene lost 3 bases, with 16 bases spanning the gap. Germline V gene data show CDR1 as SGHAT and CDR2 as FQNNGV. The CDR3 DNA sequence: TGTGCCAGCAGCTCGGCCTTGGGAGCCTTCTACGAGCAGTACTTC. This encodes CASSSALGAFYEQYF.

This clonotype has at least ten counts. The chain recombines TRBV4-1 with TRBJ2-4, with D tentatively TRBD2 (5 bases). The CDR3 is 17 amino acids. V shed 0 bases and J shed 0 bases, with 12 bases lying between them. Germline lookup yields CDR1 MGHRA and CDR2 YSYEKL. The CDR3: CASSQEEAGEAKNIQYF. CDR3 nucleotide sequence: TGCGCCAGCAGCCAAGAGGAGGCCGGAGAAGCCAAAAACATTCAGTACTTC.

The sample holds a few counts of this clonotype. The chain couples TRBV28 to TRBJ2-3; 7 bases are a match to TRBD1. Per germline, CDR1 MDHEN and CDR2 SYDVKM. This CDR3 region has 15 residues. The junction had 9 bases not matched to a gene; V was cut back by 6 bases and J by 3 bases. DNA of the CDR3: TGTGCCAGCAGGGTCCTGGCAGGGGGTACAGATACGCAGTATTTT. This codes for CASRVLAGGTDTQYF.

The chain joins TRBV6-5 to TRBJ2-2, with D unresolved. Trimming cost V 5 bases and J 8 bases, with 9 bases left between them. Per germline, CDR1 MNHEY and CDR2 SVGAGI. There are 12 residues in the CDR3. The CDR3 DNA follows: TGTGCCAGCAGTCTGGGCCGTGGGGAGCTGTTTTTT. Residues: CASSLGRGELFF.

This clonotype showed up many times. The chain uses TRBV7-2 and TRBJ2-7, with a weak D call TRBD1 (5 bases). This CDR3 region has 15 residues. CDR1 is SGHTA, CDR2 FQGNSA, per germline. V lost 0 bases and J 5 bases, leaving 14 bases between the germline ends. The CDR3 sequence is CASSLATSGLDEQYF. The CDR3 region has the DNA TGTGCCAGCAGCTTAGCGACCTCAGGGCTGGACGAGCAGTACTTC.

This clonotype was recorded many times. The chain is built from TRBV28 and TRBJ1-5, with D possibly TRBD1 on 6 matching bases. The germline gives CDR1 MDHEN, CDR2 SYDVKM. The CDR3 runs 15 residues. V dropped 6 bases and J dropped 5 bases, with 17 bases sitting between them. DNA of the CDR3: TGTGCCAGCAGCCCTTTCGGGACACCAGATCAGCCCCAGCATTTT. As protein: CASSPFGTPDQPQHF.

The CDR3 nucleotides read TGCGCCAGCAGCTTGGGTACAGGGGGCAATGAGCAGTTCTTC. This sequence encodes CASSLGTGGNEQFF. This chain links TRBV5-1 with TRBJ2-1; 8 nucleotides match TRBD1. There are 14 residues in the CDR3. Germline values: CDR1 SGHRS, CDR2 YFSETQ. Trimming took 0 bases from V and 6 from J; bases not matched to a gene: 2.

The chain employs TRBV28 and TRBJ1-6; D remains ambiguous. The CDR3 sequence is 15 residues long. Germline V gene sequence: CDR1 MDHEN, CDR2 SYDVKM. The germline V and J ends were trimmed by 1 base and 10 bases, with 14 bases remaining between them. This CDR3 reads CASSLYAGSGSPLHF. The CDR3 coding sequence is TGTGCCAGCAGTTTATATGCTGGGAGCGGGTCACCCCTCCACTTT.

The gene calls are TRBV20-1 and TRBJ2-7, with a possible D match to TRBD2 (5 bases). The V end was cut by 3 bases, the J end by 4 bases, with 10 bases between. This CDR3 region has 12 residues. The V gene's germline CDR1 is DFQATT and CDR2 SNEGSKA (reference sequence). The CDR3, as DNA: TGCAGTGCTAGCAGCGGCAGATACGAGCAGTACTTC. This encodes CSASSGRYEQYF.

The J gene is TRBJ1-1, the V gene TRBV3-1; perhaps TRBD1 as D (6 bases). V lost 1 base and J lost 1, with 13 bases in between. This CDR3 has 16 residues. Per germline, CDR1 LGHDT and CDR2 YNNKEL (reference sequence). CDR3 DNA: TGTGCCAGCAGCCAAGTTGAGGGGGGAGCGAACACTGAAGCTTTCTTT. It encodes CASSQVEGGANTEAFF. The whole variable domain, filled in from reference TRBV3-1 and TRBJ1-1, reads DTAVSQTPKYLVTQMGNDKSIKCEQNLGHDTMYWYKQDSKKFLKIMFSYNNKELIINETVPNRFSPKSPDKAHLNLHINSLELGDSAVYFCASSQVEGGANTEAFFGQGTRLTVV.

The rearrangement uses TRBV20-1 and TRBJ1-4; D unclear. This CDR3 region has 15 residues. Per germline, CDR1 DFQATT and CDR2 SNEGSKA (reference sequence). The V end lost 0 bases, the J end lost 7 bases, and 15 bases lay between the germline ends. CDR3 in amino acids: CSARDPSGDLEKLFF. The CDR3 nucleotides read TGCAGTGCTAGAGACCCCTCGGGCGACCTTGAAAAACTGTTTTTT.

The CDR3 DNA is TGCAGTGCTAGAGCGACTAGCGGGAGGTGGGAGACCCAGTACTTC. Protein product: CSARATSGRWETQYF. The chain has TRBV20-1 and TRBJ2-5; 13 positions match TRBD2. The CDR3 has 15 amino acids. Losses at the gene ends were 1 base for V and 5 bases for J; bases not matched to a gene: 4. In germline, CDR1 is DFQATT, CDR2 SNEGSKA (reference sequence).

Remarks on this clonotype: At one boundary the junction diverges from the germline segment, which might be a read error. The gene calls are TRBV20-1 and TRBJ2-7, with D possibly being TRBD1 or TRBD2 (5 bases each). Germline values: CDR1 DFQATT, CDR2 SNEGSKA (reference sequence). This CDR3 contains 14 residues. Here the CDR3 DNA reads TGCGGTGCCCCTCCTCCCGGGGACCCGATCGAGCAGTACTTC. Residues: CGAPPPGDPIEQYF.

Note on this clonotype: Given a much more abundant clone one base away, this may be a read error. For the CDR3, the DNA is TGTGCCAGCAGCTTAGGCAGAGGGAACACTGCAGCTTTCTTT. Translating it yields CASSLGRGNTAAFF. V and J are TRBV7-9 and TRBJ1-1; D unresolved. CDR1 and CDR2 from the germline V gene are SEHNR and FQNEAQ (reference sequence). The CDR3 loop spans 14 amino acids.

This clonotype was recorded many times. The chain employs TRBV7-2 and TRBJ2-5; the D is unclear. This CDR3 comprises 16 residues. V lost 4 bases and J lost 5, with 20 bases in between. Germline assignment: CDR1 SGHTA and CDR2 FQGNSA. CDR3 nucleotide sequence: TGTGCCAGCAGCTCAAACGGTCGCCGCTTCTTGGAGACCCAGTACTTC. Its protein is CASSSNGRRFLETQYF.

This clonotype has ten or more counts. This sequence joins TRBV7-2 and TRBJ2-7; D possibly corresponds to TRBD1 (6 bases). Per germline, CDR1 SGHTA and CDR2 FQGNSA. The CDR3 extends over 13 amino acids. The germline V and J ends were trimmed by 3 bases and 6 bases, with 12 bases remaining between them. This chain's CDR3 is CASSFGARGEQYF. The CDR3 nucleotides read TGTGCCAGCAGCTTCGGCGCCAGGGGCGAGCAGTACTTC.

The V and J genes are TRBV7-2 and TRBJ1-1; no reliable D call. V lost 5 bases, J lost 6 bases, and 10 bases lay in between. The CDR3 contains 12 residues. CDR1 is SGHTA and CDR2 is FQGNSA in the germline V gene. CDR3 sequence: CASSPAASEAFF. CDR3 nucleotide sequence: TGTGCCAGCAGCCCCGCCGCATCTGAAGCTTTCTTT.

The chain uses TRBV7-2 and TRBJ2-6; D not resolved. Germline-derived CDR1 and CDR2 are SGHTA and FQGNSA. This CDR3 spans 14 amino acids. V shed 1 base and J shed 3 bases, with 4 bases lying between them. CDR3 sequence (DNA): TGTGCCAGCAGCTTAGGGTATGGGGCCAACGTCCTGACTTTC. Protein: CASSLGYGANVLTF.

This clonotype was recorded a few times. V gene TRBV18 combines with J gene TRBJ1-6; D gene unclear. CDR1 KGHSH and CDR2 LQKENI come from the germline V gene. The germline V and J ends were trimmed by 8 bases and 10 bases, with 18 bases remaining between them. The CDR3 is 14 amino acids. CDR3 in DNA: TGTGCCAGCCGATCAGCGGGCAGCGCCTCACCCCTCCACTTT. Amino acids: CASRSAGSASPLHF.

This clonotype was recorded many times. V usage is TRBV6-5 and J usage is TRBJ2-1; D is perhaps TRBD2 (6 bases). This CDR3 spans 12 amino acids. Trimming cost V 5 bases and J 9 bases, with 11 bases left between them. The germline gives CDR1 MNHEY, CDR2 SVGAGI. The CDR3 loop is CASSSGFGEQFF. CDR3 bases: TGTGCCAGCAGTAGCGGGTTCGGTGAGCAGTTCTTC.